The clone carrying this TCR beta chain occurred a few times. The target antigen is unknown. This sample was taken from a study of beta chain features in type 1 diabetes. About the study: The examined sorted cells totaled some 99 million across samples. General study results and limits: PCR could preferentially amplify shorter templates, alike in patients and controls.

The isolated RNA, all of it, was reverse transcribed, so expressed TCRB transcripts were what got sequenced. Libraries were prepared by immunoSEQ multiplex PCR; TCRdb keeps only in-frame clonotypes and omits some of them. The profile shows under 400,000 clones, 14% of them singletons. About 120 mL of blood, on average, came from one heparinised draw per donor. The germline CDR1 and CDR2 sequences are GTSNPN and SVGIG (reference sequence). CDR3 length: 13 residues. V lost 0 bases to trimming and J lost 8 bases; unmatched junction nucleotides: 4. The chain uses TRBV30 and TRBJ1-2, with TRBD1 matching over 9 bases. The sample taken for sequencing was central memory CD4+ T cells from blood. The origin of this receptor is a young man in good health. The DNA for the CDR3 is TGTGCCTGGAGTGTACAGGGGGCGCGCGGCTACACCTTC. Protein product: CAWSVQGARGYTF.